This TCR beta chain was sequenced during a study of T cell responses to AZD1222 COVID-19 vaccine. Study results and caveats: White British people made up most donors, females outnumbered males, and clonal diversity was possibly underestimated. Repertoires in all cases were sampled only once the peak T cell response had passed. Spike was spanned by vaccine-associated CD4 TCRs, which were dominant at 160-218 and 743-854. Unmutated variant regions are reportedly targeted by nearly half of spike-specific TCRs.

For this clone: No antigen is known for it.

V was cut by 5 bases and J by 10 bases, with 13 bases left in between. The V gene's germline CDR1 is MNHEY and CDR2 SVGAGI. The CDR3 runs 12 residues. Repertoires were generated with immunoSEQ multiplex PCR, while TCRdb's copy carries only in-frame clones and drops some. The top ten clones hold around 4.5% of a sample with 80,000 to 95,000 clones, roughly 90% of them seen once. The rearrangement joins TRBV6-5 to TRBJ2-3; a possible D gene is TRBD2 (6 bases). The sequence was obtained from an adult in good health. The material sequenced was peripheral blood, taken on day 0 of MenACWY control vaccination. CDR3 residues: CASSTLSGAQYF. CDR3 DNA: TGTGCCAGCAGTACCCTCTCGGGAGCGCAGTATTTT.